This entry is about one T cell receptor beta chain. With 0 bases removed from V and 2 bases from J, the gap between germline ends came to 11 bases. The germline V gene encodes CDR1 LNHDA and CDR2 SQIVND (reference sequence). The CDR3 has 16 amino acids. How the authors handled the data: Estimated nucleated cell counts came from reference gene primer amplification. Here immunoSEQ multiplex PCR was the method, and the copy in TCRdb shows in-frame clones only, minus some. V and J calls and clone size are those listed in that table; D and trimming were worked out from the DNA. The data hold about 120,000 clones, with under 90% observed a single time. The sample is drawn from a study of blood T cell repertoires in COVID-19. About the research overall: The United States, Italy and Spain were the sources of the acute and convalescent COVID-19 samples.

The specimen sequenced was peripheral blood. This sequence was found in a man between 60 and 75 years old with acute or convalescent COVID-19. This chain links TRBV19 with TRBJ1-3; a possible D gene is TRBD1 (6 bases). Written as DNA, the CDR3 is TGTGCCAGTAGTATAGATCTTAGGGGGACTGGAAACACCATATATTTT. Translation: CASSIDLRGTGNTIYF. The whole variable domain, filled in from reference TRBV19 and TRBJ1-3, reads DGGITQSPKYLFRKEGQNVTLSCEQNLNHDAMYWYRQDPGQGLRLIYYSQIVNDFQKGDIAEGYSVSREKKESFPLTVTSAQKNPTAFYLCASSIDLRGTGNTIYFGEGSWLTVV.